The 32 T cell receptor beta chains below were found in one sample sequenced in a study of T cell responses to AZD1222 COVID-19 vaccine. Libraries were prepared by immunoSEQ multiplex PCR; TCRdb keeps only in-frame clonotypes and omits some of them. The sample contains approximately 49,000 clones, roughly 84% of which appear only once. Source: peripheral blood, taken on day 0 of MenACWY control vaccination. The receptor set was obtained from an adult in good health.

This rearrangement joins TRBV9 to TRBJ2-1, with 7 positions matching TRBD2. J gave up 8 bases and V 0 bases, and 8 bases lay outside the gene matches. This CDR3 region has 15 residues. Germline V gene lookup returns CDR1 SGDLS and CDR2 YYNGEE. The CDR3 is CASSVVAGVKDEQFF. CDR3 nucleotides: TGTGCCAGCAGCGTAGTGGCGGGGGTAAAGGATGAGCAGTTCTTC.

This rearrangement joins TRBV27 to TRBJ2-1, with D perhaps being TRBD1 or TRBD2 (5 bases each). Trimming took off 4 bases at V and 5 bases at J, with 15 bases between the two ends. The CDR3 spans 15 residues. The germline V gene encodes CDR1 MNHEY and CDR2 SMNVEV (reference sequence). The CDR3 DNA reads TGTGCCAGCAGTTACACCACGGGGCGAAACAATGAGCAGTTCTTC. Encoded protein: CASSYTTGRNNEQFF.

This chain uses TRBV10-3 with TRBJ1-6; no firm D call. V lost 5 bases and J lost 10, with 12 bases in between. The CDR3 is 13 residues long. Germline values: CDR1 ENHRY, CDR2 SYGVKD. This CDR3 reads CAISRTPESPLHF. The CDR3 nucleotides read TGTGCCATCAGTCGGACGCCCGAGTCACCCCTCCACTTT.

The sample holds one count of this clone. The rearrangement joins TRBV27 to TRBJ2-3; 7 bases are shared with TRBD2. Germline values: CDR1 MNHEY, CDR2 SMNVEV (reference sequence). The length of the CDR3 is 13 residues. The V and J ends lost 7 bases and 4 bases, in that order; junction bases with no gene match: 5. Here the CDR3 reads CASNDRGADTQYF. CDR3 DNA sequence: TGTGCCAGCAACGACCGGGGGGCAGATACGCAGTATTTT.

This clone was detected a few times. The gene calls are TRBV24-1 and TRBJ2-7; D might be TRBD2 (6 bases). The CDR3 runs to 15 residues. Germline loops: CDR1 KGHDR, CDR2 SFDVKD. The ends were cut back, 3 bases at V and 0 bases at J, with 11 bases in the middle. CDR3 sequence (DNA): TGTGCCACCAGTGATCCGCGGGACGCCTCCTACGAGCAGTACTTC. It specifies CATSDPRDASYEQYF.

The chain recombines TRBV5-6 with TRBJ2-5; D possibly corresponds to TRBD1 (7 bases). Germline CDR1 is SGHDT and CDR2 is YYEEEE. V lost 2 bases and J lost 5, with 13 bases in between. The CDR3 consists of 14 residues. CDR3 loop: CASSFAGGSETQYF. The DNA of the CDR3 is TGTGCCAGCAGCTTCGCAGGGGGGTCGGAGACCCAGTACTTC.

The rearrangement uses TRBV28 and TRBJ2-7; 7 bases are shared with TRBD2. Trimming removed 6 bases from V and 4 bases from J; junction bases left unmatched: 15. CDR1 is MDHEN and CDR2 is SYDVKM in the germline V gene. This CDR3 contains 16 residues. CDR3 sequence (DNA): TGTGCCAGCAGCCCGGGAAGGAGCGGGAAGAGGTACGAGCAGTACTTC. This gives the protein CASSPGRSGKRYEQYF.

The CDR3 loop is CASSERARAGNTEAFF. Written as DNA, the CDR3 is TGTGCCAGCAGTGAAAGGGCCAGGGCCGGGAACACTGAAGCTTTCTTT. The rearrangement joins TRBV2 to TRBJ1-1; possibly TRBD1 for D (5 bases). The CDR3 has 16 amino acids. Germline CDR1 is SNHLY and CDR2 is FYNNEI. With 2 bases removed from V and 1 base from J, the gap between germline ends came to 14 bases.

V is TRBV18 and J is TRBJ1-4, with D perhaps matching TRBD1 (5 bases). Trimming took off 3 bases at V and 4 bases at J, with 18 bases between the two ends. The germline V gene has CDR1 KGHSH and CDR2 LQKENI. This CDR3 spans 17 amino acids. The CDR3, as DNA: TGTGCCAGCTCACCTAATGAACAGGCCGCAAGTAATGAAAAACTGTTTTTT. This codes for CASSPNEQAASNEKLFF.

This clone was counted a few times. This rearrangement joins TRBV5-6 to TRBJ2-7; 7 bases fit TRBD1. The germline gives CDR1 SGHDT, CDR2 YYEEEE. The CDR3 is made up of 13 amino acids. After removal of 4 bases from V and 4 bases from J, the junction contained 5 bases not matched to a gene. CDR3 residues: CASSPTGRYEQYF. The CDR3, as DNA: TGTGCCAGCAGCCCGACAGGGAGATACGAGCAGTACTTC.

The chain uses TRBV2 and TRBJ2-3, with TRBD1 as a possible D gene (6 bases). Per the germline V gene, CDR1 is SNHLY and CDR2 is FYNNEI. The CDR3 runs 13 residues. V lost 9 bases to trimming and J lost 2 bases, with 12 bases between them. The CDR3 sequence is CASKKGHTDTQYF. The DNA of the CDR3 is TGTGCCAGTAAAAAGGGACACACAGATACGCAGTATTTT.

This chain links TRBV7-6 with TRBJ1-1; D unresolved. This CDR3 has 13 amino acids. CDR1 is SGHVS and CDR2 is FNYEAQ in the germline V gene. The V and J ends lost 8 bases and 2 bases respectively, with 12 bases between them. The CDR3 sequence: CASRLLRNTEAFF. DNA of the CDR3: TGTGCCAGCCGATTGCTGCGAAACACTGAAGCTTTCTTT.

The chain employs TRBV3-1 (or the pseudogene TRBV3-2) and TRBJ1-2, with D perhaps TRBD1 (6 bases). V dropped 4 bases and J dropped 6 bases, with 21 bases sitting between them. Germline CDR1 LGHDT, CDR2 YNNKEL (reference sequence). This CDR3 contains 16 residues. This chain's CDR3 is CASSLSRPGAGDGYTF. DNA of the CDR3: TGTGCCAGCAGCCTTAGCAGGCCAGGGGCAGGGGATGGCTACACCTTC.

The V call is TRBV6-5, the J call TRBJ1-1; no clear D gene. Trimming left V 8 bases short and J 7 bases short, with 11 bases between. Germline assignment: CDR1 MNHEY and CDR2 SVGAGI. CDR3 length: 11 residues. Written as DNA, the CDR3 is TGTGCCAGCCGGGAGTTGGGTGAAGCTTTCTTT. Translating gives CASRELGEAFF.

This clone was observed a single time. J is TRBJ2-2 and V is TRBV9; no clear D. CDR1 SGDLS and CDR2 YYNGEE come from the germline V gene. CDR3 size: 11 residues. V shed 0 bases and J shed 8 bases, with 2 bases lying between them. The CDR3 DNA is TGTGCCAGCAGCGTAGAGGGGGAGCTGTTTTTT. It encodes CASSVEGELFF.

The J gene is TRBJ2-4, the V gene TRBV10-1, with TRBD1 identical over 8 bases. From germline, CDR1 is WNHNN and CDR2 SYGVQD (reference sequence). Trimming took 5 bases from V and 0 from J; bases not matched to a gene: 18. The CDR3 is 20 residues long. The CDR3, as DNA: TGCGCCAGCAGTCCCGACAGGGGTCCACCCCGATTTCTAGCCAAAAACATTCAGTACTTC. Its protein is CASSPDRGPPRFLAKNIQYF.

This rearrangement joins TRBV10-2 to TRBJ2-1; D possibly corresponds to TRBD2 (6 bases). The germline gives CDR1 WSHSY, CDR2 SAAADI. The ends were cut back, 2 bases at V and 0 bases at J, with 11 bases in the middle. The CDR3 consists of 16 residues. This CDR3 reads CASSETSRSSYNEQFF. The CDR3 DNA reads as TGCGCCAGCAGTGAGACTAGCAGGAGCTCCTACAATGAGCAGTTCTTC.

The gene calls are TRBV6-5 and TRBJ2-7; TRBD2 agrees at 9 bases. The CDR3 runs to 14 residues. The trim removed 6 bases at V and 1 base at J, leaving 4 bases unmatched. The V gene's germline CDR1 is MNHEY and CDR2 SVGAGI. CDR3 sequence: CASRGLAPSYEQYF. The CDR3, as DNA: TGTGCCAGCAGGGGACTAGCCCCTTCCTACGAGCAGTACTTC.

V is TRBV5-6 and J is TRBJ2-3, with TRBD1 identical over 7 bases. Per germline, CDR1 SGHDT and CDR2 YYEEEE. The CDR3 covers 15 residues. V lost 4 bases to trimming and J lost 0 bases; unmatched junction nucleotides: 5. The CDR3 here is CASSDGQVSTDTQYF. The CDR3 coding sequence is TGTGCCAGCAGCGACGGACAGGTTAGCACAGATACGCAGTATTTT.

This sequence joins TRBV12-5 and TRBJ2-3, with 9 bases aligning to TRBD2. V shed 3 bases and J 2 bases; nucleotides not matched to a gene: 3. Germline CDR1 LGHNT, CDR2 FRNRAP. The CDR3 runs to 15 residues. The CDR3, as DNA: TGTGCTAGTGGTTTAGGCGGGGGGGTCACAGATACGCAGTATTTT. Its translation is CASGLGGGVTDTQYF.

This clone has just a few counts. The chain employs TRBV7-6 and TRBJ1-1; 8 bases agree with TRBD1. The CDR3 sequence is 16 residues long. Trimming at V came to 5 bases and at J to 3 bases, leaving 11 bases not matched to a gene. CDR1 is SGHVS and CDR2 is FNYEAQ in the germline V gene. The CDR3 sequence is CASSPQTGDWDTEAFF. The CDR3 region has the DNA TGTGCCAGCAGCCCGCAGACAGGGGACTGGGACACTGAAGCTTTCTTT.

This clone has just a few counts. This chain uses TRBV2 with TRBJ2-7; D is uncertain. The CDR3 length is 14 residues. The germline V and J ends were trimmed by 2 bases and 3 bases, with 11 bases remaining between them. Germline V gene data show CDR1 as SNHLY and CDR2 as FYNNEI. This CDR3 is CASSERQPHYEQYF. The CDR3 DNA reads TGTGCCAGCAGTGAAAGGCAACCCCACTACGAGCAGTACTTC.

This clone was picked up a small number of times. The chain is built from TRBV7-9 and TRBJ2-5; the match to TRBD1 covers 8 bases. CDR1 is SEHNR and CDR2 is FQNEAQ in the germline V gene (reference sequence). Trimming at V came to 6 bases and at J to 4 bases, leaving 4 bases not matched to a gene. This CDR3 is 13 amino acids long. CDR3 in DNA: TGTGCCAGCAGGCATACAGGGGGAGAGACCCAGTACTTC. Its translation is CASRHTGGETQYF.

Only one count was recorded for this clone. V and J are TRBV30 and TRBJ2-4, with D perhaps matching TRBD1 (8 bases). The CDR3 has 17 residues. The V gene lost 3 bases and the J gene lost 1 base, with 19 bases spanning the gap. Germline CDR1 and CDR2: GTSNPN and SVGIG (reference sequence). The chain's CDR3 is CAWRGRGREFAKNIQYF. CDR3 bases: TGTGCCTGGAGAGGCAGGGGGCGGGAGTTCGCCAAAAACATTCAGTACTTC.

This clone occurred once. The chain combines TRBV7-9 with TRBJ1-5, with D unresolved. Trimming left V 3 bases short and J 10 bases short, with 16 bases between. Germline V gene sequence: CDR1 SEHNR, CDR2 FQNEAQ (reference sequence). This CDR3 comprises 14 residues. The CDR3 coding sequence is TGTGCCAGCAGCTTTAATTGGGCTAATTCACCCCAGCATTTT. Its translation: CASSFNWANSPQHF.

This clone was seen a single time. The chain has TRBV5-6 and TRBJ2-5, with TRBD2 as a possible D gene (7 bases). Germline V gene sequence: CDR1 SGHDT, CDR2 YYEEEE. V dropped 4 bases and J dropped 4 bases, with 20 bases sitting between them. CDR3 length: 16 residues. The CDR3 region is CASSTPSRGAGETQYF. DNA for the CDR3: TGTGCCAGCAGCACCCCGTCTCGGGGGGCAGGAGAGACCCAGTACTTC.

A remark on this clone: The junction and the germline gene differ at one end; a read error may be behind it. V is TRBV7-6 and J is TRBJ2-7, with 14 bases matching TRBD2. The CDR3 contains 17 residues. Looked up from germline, CDR1 is SGHVS and CDR2 is FNYEAQ. Written as DNA, the CDR3 is TGTGCCAGCAGTTACCCGGGACTAGCGGGAGCCTCCGACGAGCAGTACTTC. This encodes CASSYPGLAGASDEQYF.

J is TRBJ1-4 and V is TRBV4-1; D is ambiguous. Germline CDR1 reads MGHRA; CDR2 reads YSYEKL. Trimming took off 3 bases at V and 1 base at J, with 12 bases between the two ends. This CDR3 has 16 amino acids. The CDR3 nucleotides are TGCGCCAGCAGCCACGGAGATCCAAAAACTAATGAAAAACTGTTTTTT. It codes for CASSHGDPKTNEKLFF.

The rearrangement uses TRBV18 and TRBJ2-1, with D perhaps matching TRBD1 or TRBD2 (5 bases each). The ends were cut back, 5 bases at V and 11 bases at J, with 10 bases in the middle. The CDR3 has 11 amino acids. Germline CDR1 is KGHSH and CDR2 is LQKENI. This CDR3 reads CASSGTGQQFF. In nucleotides, the CDR3 is TGTGCCAGCTCAGGAACGGGGCAGCAGTTCTTC.

J is TRBJ2-3 and V is TRBV2, with D maybe TRBD2 (7 bases). The germline CDR1 and CDR2 sequences are SNHLY and FYNNEI. Trimming took off 10 bases at V and 0 bases at J, with 17 bases between the two ends. The CDR3 runs to 15 residues. The CDR3 bases are TGTGCCACTGCGGGGGCGGTCCTAAGCACAGATACGCAGTATTTT. This encodes CATAGAVLSTDTQYF.

The chain is built from TRBV4-1 and TRBJ2-5; D is uncertain. This CDR3 contains 15 residues. Germline values: CDR1 MGHRA, CDR2 YSYEKL. With 3 bases removed from V and 7 bases from J, the gap between germline ends came to 18 bases. Written as DNA, the CDR3 is TGCGCCAGCAGCCAGTCTGAGACCTTGTGGGTGACCCAGTACTTC. It translates to CASSQSETLWVTQYF.

The rearrangement joins TRBV5-5 to TRBJ1-6; D is unclear. Germline loops: CDR1 SGHKS, CDR2 YYEKEE (reference sequence). V dropped 2 bases and J dropped 10 bases, with 16 bases sitting between them. The CDR3 has 15 amino acids. The DNA of the CDR3 is TGTGCCAGCAGCTTAAGTCCCCCCCGGGAATCACCCCTCCACTTT. It codes for CASSLSPPRESPLHF.